This T cell receptor (beta chain) was observed in a study of cytomegalovirus exposure and HLA in healthy donors. Study-level points and caveats: Near-uniform donor sequencing depth was presumed by presence/absence analyses.

Participants comprised healthy donors of bone marrow. A single count supports this clone. Its matching antigen is unknown. The CDR3 totals 14 residues. Trimming left V 1 base short and J 3 bases short, with 9 bases between. Vbeta (60) and Jbeta (13) primers were used in the PCR. Original analysis: In a later analysis, the count reached 75 million to 90 million unique TCR beta chains, with 8.5 million to 14 million shared. The method was immunoSEQ multiplex PCR; TCRdb's version includes in-frame clones alone and lacks a portion of them. From that table come the V and J calls and clone size; the DNA was used to work out D and trimming. The data hold 65,000 to 85,000 clones, with 68% observed a single time.

Sequenced sample: PBMCs. The rearrangement links TRBV23-1 to TRBJ1-2; perhaps TRBD1 as D (5 bases). TRBV23-1 is filed as an ORF, its function uncertain. The TCR originated in a woman aged 30 to 39 in good health and CMV-seronegative. CDR3 in DNA: TGCGCCAGCAGTCAATTGGACACCTACTATGGCTACACCTTC. It codes for CASSQLDTYYGYTF.